The 22 T cell receptor beta chains listed next were all sequenced from one sample in a study of OX40 agonist ivuxolimab in advanced cancers. The repertoire was sequenced with immunoSEQ multiplex PCR; TCRdb's copy has only in-frame clones and lacks some. The sample includes about 89,000 clones, 85% to 95% of them seen just once. Sequencing used CD4+ or CD8+ T cells sorted from blood, obtained in a trial of the OX40 agonist ivuxolimab. Receptor source: an adult with an advanced solid tumor such as melanoma, head and neck, liver or kidney cancer.

The rearrangement uses TRBV18 and TRBJ2-7; D could derive from TRBD1 or TRBD2 (5 bases each). CDR1 and CDR2 from the germline V gene are KGHSH and LQKENI. The CDR3 runs to 16 residues. The V and J ends lost 6 bases and 5 bases respectively, with 23 bases between them. Here the CDR3 reads CASSLIPGPEGNEQYF. The CDR3 nucleotides are TGTGCCAGCTCCCTCATCCCGGGACCCGAGGGGAACGAGCAGTACTTC.

The chain employs TRBV28 and TRBJ1-2; unclear D gene. The CDR3 is 14 residues long. Germline V gives CDR1 MDHEN, CDR2 SYDVKM. Trimming shortened V by 2 bases and J by 5 bases, and 12 bases separated the two germline ends. CDR3 loop: CASSLPGRIYGYTF. The CDR3 coding sequence is TGTGCCAGCAGTTTACCCGGACGGATTTATGGCTACACCTTC.

The chain's CDR3 is CASRDRGRDRAEAFF. The CDR3, as DNA: TGTGCCAGCAGGGACAGGGGGCGAGATAGGGCTGAAGCTTTCTTT. J is TRBJ1-1 and V is TRBV11-2; 11 bases are shared with TRBD1. The CDR3 runs 15 residues. The germline gives CDR1 SGHAT, CDR2 FQNNGV. V shed 6 bases and J 6 bases; nucleotides not matched to a gene: 9.

The chain joins TRBV2 to TRBJ1-1; 7 bases match TRBD1. Trimming cost V 7 bases and J 11 bases; bases outside gene matches: 13. This CDR3 contains 13 residues. CDR1 SNHLY and CDR2 FYNNEI come from the germline V gene. The CDR3 reads CASTEGQLLAAFF. For the CDR3, the DNA is TGTGCCAGCACCGAGGGACAGTTGCTGGCTGCTTTCTTT.

This chain uses TRBV19 with TRBJ2-7; D is unresolved. Germline V gives CDR1 LNHDA, CDR2 SQIVND (reference sequence). The V and J ends lost 6 bases and 0 bases respectively, with 9 bases between them. The CDR3 has 13 amino acids. CDR3 DNA sequence: TGTGCCAGTAGCGGTAAGGTCTCCTACGAGCAGTACTTC. Protein: CASSGKVSYEQYF. Full variable domain (rest looked up from reference TRBV19 and TRBJ2-7): DGGITQSPKYLFRKEGQNVTLSCEQNLNHDAMYWYRQDPGQGLRLIYYSQIVNDFQKGDIAEGYSVSREKKESFPLTVTSAQKNPTAFYLCASSGKVSYEQYFGPGTRLTVT.

The chain couples TRBV4-1 to TRBJ1-5, with 8 bases fitting TRBD1. This CDR3 contains 18 residues. Germline V gene data show CDR1 as MGHRA and CDR2 as YSYEKL. V dropped 4 bases and J dropped 4; count of bases not matched to a gene: 15. The CDR3 protein is CASSRFWTGSLLNQPQHF. The CDR3 DNA sequence: TGCGCCAGCAGCCGGTTTTGGACAGGGTCATTACTGAATCAGCCCCAGCATTTT.

The chain has TRBV25-1 and TRBJ1-3; D uncertain. This CDR3 comprises 13 residues. The V gene lost 4 bases and the J gene lost 4 bases, with 8 bases spanning the gap. The germline gives CDR1 MGHDK, CDR2 SYGVNS. The CDR3 DNA is TGTGCCAGCAGTGTGTCAGCGGGAAACACCATATATTTT. Protein product: CASSVSAGNTIYF.

The chain employs TRBV5-4 and TRBJ2-1; a possible D gene is TRBD2 (6 bases). CDR1 and CDR2 (germline): SGHNT, YYREEE (reference sequence). This CDR3 region has 11 residues. Trimming cost V 2 bases and J 13 bases, with 10 bases left between them. The CDR3 sequence is CASSFYGGQFF. The DNA for the CDR3 is TGTGCCAGCAGCTTCTACGGGGGACAGTTCTTC.

J is TRBJ2-4 and V is TRBV25-1; D is unclear. The CDR3 contains 15 residues. Trimming shortened V by 4 bases and J by 1 base, and 11 bases separated the two germline ends. Germline CDR1 MGHDK, CDR2 SYGVNS. Written as DNA, the CDR3 is TGTGCCAGCAGTGCTGGGAATTGGGCCAAAAACATTCAGTACTTC. The encoded protein is CASSAGNWAKNIQYF.

The chain has TRBV27 and TRBJ2-1; perhaps D is TRBD1 or TRBD2 (5 bases each). The CDR3 extends over 16 amino acids. V lost 2 bases and J 2 bases, leaving 13 bases between the germline ends. In germline, CDR1 is MNHEY, CDR2 SMNVEV (reference sequence). In nucleotides, the CDR3 is TGTGCCAGCAGTTTAGGGCCGGGGCGAACCTACAATGAGCAGTTCTTC. Protein product: CASSLGPGRTYNEQFF.

The chain has TRBV11-3 and TRBJ1-2; D is possibly TRBD1 (5 bases). This CDR3 comprises 13 residues. The germline V gene encodes CDR1 SGHNT and CDR2 YENEEA. The V end was cut by 4 bases, the J end by 8 bases, with 14 bases between. CDR3: CASSSGTWAGYTF. The CDR3 DNA is TGTGCCAGCAGCTCAGGGACTTGGGCGGGCTACACCTTC.

The gene calls are TRBV6-1 and TRBJ1-1, with D tentatively TRBD1 (5 bases). V dropped 4 bases and J dropped 7 bases, with 10 bases sitting between them. There are 12 residues in the CDR3. Germline V gives CDR1 MNHNS, CDR2 SASEGT. Here the CDR3 DNA reads TGTGCCAGCAGTGTGGGGGTCGGTGAAGCTTTCTTT. Its translation: CASSVGVGEAFF.

V usage is TRBV7-2 and J usage is TRBJ2-3, with TRBD2 as a possible D gene (6 bases). This CDR3 has 15 amino acids. Trimming removed 3 bases at V and 1 base at J, with 11 bases between. Germline V gene lookup returns CDR1 SGHTA and CDR2 FQGNSA. The chain's CDR3 is CASSFLAPGTDTQYF. Written as DNA, the CDR3 is TGTGCCAGCAGCTTCCTAGCGCCTGGCACAGATACGCAGTATTTT.

The V and J genes are TRBV28 and TRBJ2-4; D may be TRBD1 (6 bases). Between the trimmed V and J ends, which lost 7 bases and 0 bases, there was a span of 25 bases. Germline V lookup: CDR1 MDHEN, CDR2 SYDVKM. The CDR3 consists of 19 residues. The CDR3 loop reads CASTWIGGLVKKAKNIQYF. CDR3 nucleotides: TGTGCCAGCACTTGGATAGGGGGATTAGTAAAAAAAGCCAAAAACATTCAGTACTTC.

The chain employs TRBV27 and TRBJ2-3; TRBD2 agrees at 15 bases. V shed 5 bases, J shed 2 bases, and the junction held 20 bases outside the gene matches. The CDR3 contains 22 residues. Germline values: CDR1 MNHEY, CDR2 SMNVEV (reference sequence). The DNA for the CDR3 is TGTGCCAGCAGTCCCCGGGTCCGGACTAGCGGGAGGGAATCCTTTTTCACAGATACGCAGTATTTT. This sequence encodes CASSPRVRTSGRESFFTDTQYF.

The chain joins TRBV9 to TRBJ2-7, with TRBD1 matching 9 bases. From germline, CDR1 is SGDLS and CDR2 YYNGEE. V gave up 4 bases and J gave up 7 bases; unmatched junction bases: 6. CDR3 length: 13 residues. Here the CDR3 reads CASSSRQGGEQYF. CDR3 DNA: TGTGCCAGCAGCTCACGACAGGGGGGAGAGCAGTACTTC.

The chain recombines TRBV11-3 with TRBJ2-1; D is ambiguous. The CDR3 has 14 amino acids. Trimming removed 9 bases from V and 2 bases from J, with 14 bases in between. From germline, CDR1 is SGHNT and CDR2 YENEEA. Here the CDR3 DNA reads TGTGCCAGTGGGCCTTTCGGCGCCTACAATGAGCAGTTCTTC. This gives the protein CASGPFGAYNEQFF.

J is TRBJ2-3 and V is TRBV6-6; the match to TRBD1 covers 7 bases. J was trimmed by 1 base and V by 2 bases; bases with no gene match: 6. CDR1 is MNHNY and CDR2 is SVGAGI in the germline V gene (reference sequence). The CDR3 runs to 16 residues. In DNA form, the CDR3 reads TGTGCCAGCAGTTACCCGCTAGACAGGGGCACAGATACGCAGTATTTT. Its translation: CASSYPLDRGTDTQYF.

CDR3 sequence (DNA): TGTGCCAGCAGCTCCAACTCTGGAAACACCATATATTTT. Protein: CASSSNSGNTIYF. The genes are TRBV7-3 and TRBJ1-3, with D unresolved. This CDR3 spans 13 amino acids. Trimming pared 4 bases from V and 0 bases from J, leaving 4 bases between. Germline V gene sequence: CDR1 SGHTA, CDR2 FQGTGA.

The chain links TRBV30 to TRBJ1-5, with D perhaps matching TRBD1 (5 bases). Germline CDR1 GTSNPN, CDR2 SVGIG (reference sequence). V lost 5 bases, J lost 2 bases, and 10 bases lay in between. CDR3 length equals 13 residues. CDR3 residues: CAWAGGGNQPQHF. CDR3 nucleotides: TGTGCCTGGGCGGGGGGGGGCAATCAGCCCCAGCATTTT.

The chain links TRBV4-3 to TRBJ2-3; D perhaps matches TRBD2 (7 bases). The CDR3 contains 14 residues. CDR1 is LGHNA, CDR2 YSLEER, per germline. V was shortened by 4 bases and J by 4 bases, with 12 bases between the two germline ends. CDR3 in DNA: TGCGCCAGCAGCCCAAGGGGGGGGGCAGATACGCAGTATTTT. This gives the protein CASSPRGGADTQYF.

The rearrangement uses TRBV5-1 and TRBJ2-7; TRBD1 matches at 8 bases. Germline-derived CDR1 and CDR2 are SGHRS and YFSETQ. The J segment lost 5 bases and the V segment lost 4 bases, leaving 8 bases of the junction unmatched. This CDR3 comprises 14 residues. CDR3 in DNA: TGCGCCAGCAGCCGAAGGACAGGGCCTGACGAGCAGTACTTC. Amino acid sequence: CASSRRTGPDEQYF.